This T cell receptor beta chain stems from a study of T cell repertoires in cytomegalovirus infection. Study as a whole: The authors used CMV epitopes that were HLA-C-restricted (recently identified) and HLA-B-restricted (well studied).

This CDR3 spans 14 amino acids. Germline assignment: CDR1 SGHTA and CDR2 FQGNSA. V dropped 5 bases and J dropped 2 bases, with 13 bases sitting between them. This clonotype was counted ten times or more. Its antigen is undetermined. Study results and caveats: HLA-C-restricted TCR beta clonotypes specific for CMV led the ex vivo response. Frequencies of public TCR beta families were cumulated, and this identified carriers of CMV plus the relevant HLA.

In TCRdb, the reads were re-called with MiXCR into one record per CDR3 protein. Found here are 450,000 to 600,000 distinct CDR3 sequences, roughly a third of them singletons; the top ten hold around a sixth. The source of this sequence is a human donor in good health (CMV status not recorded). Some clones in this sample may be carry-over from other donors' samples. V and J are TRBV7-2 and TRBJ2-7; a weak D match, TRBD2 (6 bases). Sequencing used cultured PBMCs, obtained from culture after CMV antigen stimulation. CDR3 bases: TGTGCCAGCAGCCCAAGACTAGGAACCTACGAGCAGTACTTC. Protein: CASSPRLGTYEQYF.